Listed below are T cell receptor beta chains from one sample, sequenced in a study of T cell changes during pregnancy in multiple sclerosis. Some clones are missing from TCRdb's copy, which holds only in-frame ones; the method was immunoSEQ multiplex PCR. The sample gives 50,000 or so clones, 91% of which show up once; roughly 0.48% is in the top ten. The sample here was CD4+ T cells from peripheral blood mononuclear cells, taken after pregnancy. The receptors originated from a female donor in good health, enrolled as a control in a pregnancy study. The CDR3 runs from the conserved cysteine through the conserved F or W. D genes are given only for firm matches. Size tells how often a clone was seen (once, few, many) or the class of an expanded clone, and some rows leave it out.

>TRBV29-1|-|-|TRBJ1-1
CSAGEAGRAEAFF
TGCAGCGCCGGAGAGGCAGGGAGGGCTGAAGCTTTCTTT
>TRBV4-3|TRBD1|once|TRBJ2-3
CAIPWGQPSTDTQYF
TGCGCCATCCCCTGGGGACAGCCCAGCACAGATACGCAGTATTTT
>TRBV10-1|-|-|TRBJ1-5
CASSELGGSDQPQHF
TGCGCCAGCAGTGAGTTGGGCGGGTCGGATCAGCCCCAGCATTTT
>TRBV29-1|TRBD1|-|TRBJ1-1
CSVRRDSTEAFF
TGCAGCGTTCGCCGGGACAGCACTGAAGCTTTCTTT
>TRBV5-1|TRBD1|-|TRBJ1-2
CASSSGTAYGYTF
TGCGCCAGCAGCTCGGGGACAGCGTATGGCTACACCTTC
>TRBV7-8|TRBD2|-|TRBJ2-7
CASSHMGGDEQYF
TGTGCCAGCAGCCACATGGGGGGGGACGAGCAGTACTTC
>TRBV2|-|-|TRBJ1-6
CASSGFSSYNSPLHF
TGTGCCAGCAGTGGATTCAGCTCCTATAATTCACCCCTCCACTTT
>TRBV2|-|-|TRBJ1-1
CASTRWGRNTEAFF
TGTGCCAGCACCAGGTGGGGCCGAAACACTGAAGCTTTCTTT
>TRBV5-5|-|-|TRBJ1-3
CASSLTGATSGNTIYF
TGTGCCAGCAGCCTCACGGGAGCCACCTCTGGAAACACCATATATTTT
>TRBV7-2|TRBD2|-|TRBJ2-5
CASTNSGGRETQYF
TGTGCCAGCACGAATAGCGGGGGGCGAGAGACCCAGTACTTC
>TRBV19|TRBD1|-|TRBJ1-2
CASNSPGQTNYGYTF
TGTGCCAGTAATTCACCGGGACAGACTAACTATGGCTACACCTTC
>TRBV7-2|TRBD1|-|TRBJ1-1
CASSPTGTGGSAFF
TGTGCCAGCAGCCCCACCGGGACAGGGGGAAGCGCTTTCTTT
>TRBV6-1|TRBD1|-|TRBJ2-7
CASSEHVGTGGYEQYF
TGTGCCAGCAGTGAACATGTAGGGACAGGGGGCTACGAGCAGTACTTC
>TRBV7-2|TRBD1|once|TRBJ1-3
CASSLQGALTLSGNTIYF
TGTGCCAGCAGCTTACAGGGGGCTCTTACCCTCTCTGGAAACACCATATATTTT
>TRBV27|-|-|TRBJ1-5
CASRRGVGNQPQHF
TGTGCCAGCCGTCGGGGAGTGGGCAATCAGCCCCAGCATTTT
>TRBV27|TRBD2|-|TRBJ2-3
CASSTRLAGGYTQYF
TGTGCCAGCAGTACACGACTAGCGGGGGGATATACGCAGTATTTT
>TRBV5-1|TRBD1|-|TRBJ1-4
CASSLEGQTNEKLFF
TGCGCCAGCAGCTTAGAGGGACAGACTAATGAAAAACTGTTTTTT
>TRBV7-2|-|-|TRBJ1-5
CASSRMTGSIQPQHF
TGTGCCAGCAGCCGGATGACAGGTTCTATTCAGCCCCAGCATTTT
>TRBV19|TRBD2|-|TRBJ2-5
CASRTSGGVETQYF
TGTGCCAGTAGGACTAGCGGGGGTGTGGAGACCCAGTACTTC
>TRBV4-1|TRBD1|-|TRBJ2-7
CASSERTGDYEQYF
TGCGCCAGCAGCGAAAGGACAGGGGACTACGAGCAGTACTTC
>TRBV7-2|TRBD1|-|TRBJ2-6
CASSPHPGQGFSGANVLTF
TGTGCCAGCAGCCCCCATCCGGGACAGGGGTTCTCTGGGGCCAACGTCCTGACTTTC
>TRBV7-6|TRBD1|-|TRBJ2-5
CASSRARVDRAGETQYF
TGTGCCAGCAGCCGGGCTAGGGTTGACAGGGCCGGAGAGACCCAGTACTTC
>TRBV9|-|-|TRBJ1-2
CASSPPSEGPTYGYTF
TGTGCCAGCAGCCCCCCATCGGAGGGGCCCACCTATGGCTACACCTTC
>TRBV7-3|TRBD1|-|TRBJ1-6
CASSASTGGNSPLHF
TGTGCCAGCAGCGCTTCTACAGGGGGAAATTCACCCCTCCACTTT
>TRBV15|-|once|TRBJ1-1
CATSRVRDYPTGGWNTEAFF
TGTGCCACCAGCAGAGTTCGAGATTACCCAACGGGGGGCTGGAACACTGAAGCTTTCTTT
>TRBV11-1|TRBD1|-|TRBJ1-4
CASSSTGAANEKLFF
TGTGCCAGCAGCTCGACAGGGGCGGCTAATGAAAAACTGTTTTTT
>TRBV9|TRBD1|-|TRBJ2-2
CASSATGDTGELFF
TGTGCCAGCAGCGCGACAGGGGACACCGGGGAGCTGTTTTTT
>TRBV5-1|TRBD2|once|TRBJ2-5
CASSPGAGGKVWETQYF
TGCGCCAGCAGCCCCGGAGCGGGGGGGAAGGTTTGGGAGACCCAGTACTTC
>TRBV11-3|TRBD1|-|TRBJ2-2
CASSLARGGELFF
TGTGCCAGCAGCTTAGCCAGGGGGGGGGAGCTGTTTTTT
>TRBV7-2|TRBD1|-|TRBJ1-5
CASSLTGDQPQHF
TGTGCCAGCAGCCTGACAGGGGACCAGCCCCAGCATTTT
>TRBV13|-|few|TRBJ2-7
CASSLNQVPSYEQYF
TGTGCCAGCAGCTTAAATCAGGTCCCCTCCTACGAGCAGTACTTC
>TRBV7-8|-|-|TRBJ2-3
CASSLTHGDTQYF
TGTGCCAGCAGCTTAACACATGGAGATACGCAGTATTTT
>TRBV2|TRBD1|few|TRBJ1-6
CASSEWAGGGSPLHF
TGTGCCAGCAGTGAATGGGCAGGGGGTGGTTCACCCCTCCACTTT
>TRBV7-2|-|-|TRBJ1-5
CASSIRGGSNQPQHF
TGTGCCAGCAGCATAAGGGGGGGTAGCAATCAGCCCCAGCATTTT
>TRBV11-3|-|-|TRBJ2-5
CASSFGTRPETETQYF
TGTGCCAGCAGCTTTGGAACCCGTCCGGAGACAGAGACCCAGTACTTC
>TRBV4-3|-|-|TRBJ1-2
CASSPTLTGLYGYTF
TGCGCCAGCAGCCCCACCCTAACAGGGCTCTATGGCTACACCTTC
>TRBV19|-|-|TRBJ2-7
CASSMREPGEQYF
TGTGCCAGTAGTATGAGGGAACCCGGCGAGCAGTACTTC
>TRBV5-4|-|-|TRBJ1-1
CASSPRQIMNTEAFF
TGTGCCAGCAGCCCCCGACAGATTATGAACACTGAAGCTTTCTTT
>TRBV7-2|-|-|TRBJ1-5
CASSRGRGNQPQHF
TGTGCCAGCTCACGGGGGAGAGGCAATCAGCCCCAGCATTTT
>TRBV9|-|once|TRBJ1-1
CASSVDPVGTEAFF
TGTGCCAGCAGCGTAGATCCGGTTGGCACTGAAGCTTTCTTT
>TRBV2|TRBD2|-|TRBJ2-3
CASSEALRASGADTQYF
TGTGCCAGCAGTGAAGCGCTTAGGGCTAGCGGGGCTGATACGCAGTATTTT
>TRBV6-6|-|-|TRBJ1-4
CASSFRRTGEELFF
TGTGCCAGCAGTTTTCGGAGAACGGGGGAGGAACTGTTTTTT
>TRBV7-9|TRBD2|-|TRBJ2-3
CASSQRTSGPRSTDTQYF
TGTGCCAGCAGCCAGAGGACTAGCGGGCCCCGAAGCACAGATACGCAGTATTTT
>TRBV6-6|TRBD1|few|TRBJ1-3
CASRGTGDSGNTIYF
TGTGCCAGCAGAGGGACAGGGGACTCTGGAAACACCATATATTTT
>TRBV7-3|-|-|TRBJ1-1
CASSLRRNTEAFF
TGTGCCAGCAGCTTGAGGAGGAACACTGAAGCTTTCTTT
>TRBV2|TRBD1|-|TRBJ1-2
CASSGQGRLEDTF
TGTGCCAGCAGCGGACAGGGGCGCCTAGAGGACACCTTC
>TRBV19|-|-|TRBJ1-5
CASSWLEDRSKRPQHF
TGTGCCAGTAGTTGGCTCGAAGACAGGTCCAAGAGGCCCCAGCATTTT
>TRBV9|-|-|TRBJ2-2
CASSVGVEDTGELFF
TGTGCCAGCAGCGTAGGGGTGGAGGACACCGGGGAGCTGTTTTTT
>TRBV28|-|-|TRBJ1-5
CASRVVGNREGIWNQPQHF
TGTGCCAGCAGGGTCGTCGGGAACAGGGAAGGAATTTGGAATCAGCCCCAGCATTTT
>TRBV5-1|-|-|TRBJ1-4
CASTQGGGCGEKLFF
TGCGCCAGCACTCAAGGGGGGGGGTGTGGTGAAAAACTGTTTTTT
>TRBV11-3|TRBD1|-|TRBJ2-5
CASTDDRGETQYF
TGTGCCAGCACCGACGACAGGGGAGAGACCCAGTACTTC
>TRBV18|-|-|TRBJ1-1
CASSPLSRGPNTEAFF
TGTGCCAGCTCACCACTGTCGCGCGGGCCGAACACTGAAGCTTTCTTT
>TRBV6-5|TRBD1|-|TRBJ2-3
CASSYPTGITDTQYF
TGTGCCAGCAGTTACCCGACAGGGATAACAGATACGCAGTATTTT
>TRBV9|-|-|TRBJ1-1
CASSVAGNTEAFF
TGTGCCAGCAGCGTAGCGGGGAACACTGAAGCTTTCTTT
>TRBV15|-|-|TRBJ1-2
CATSRDFSVGGYTF
TGTGCCACCAGCAGAGATTTCAGCGTCGGTGGCTACACCTTC
>TRBV2|-|-|TRBJ2-3
CASRRRLDSTDTQYF
TGTGCCAGCAGGAGACGACTAGACAGCACAGATACGCAGTATTTT